A single sample is the source of the 31 T cell receptor beta chains below, sequenced in a study of blood T cell repertoires in COVID-19. Repertoires were generated with immunoSEQ multiplex PCR, while TCRdb's copy carries only in-frame clones and drops some. This sample has around 270,000 clones; more than 65% occur once, and the top ten carry less than 20%. Sequenced input: peripheral blood. These receptors all stem from a person between 65 and 79 years old with COVID-19, enrolled during active disease.

This chain joins TRBV2 and TRBJ2-1; the D gene is possibly TRBD2 (5 bases). V dropped 4 bases and J dropped 6 bases, with 10 bases sitting between them. This CDR3 contains 13 residues. CDR1 and CDR2 (germline): SNHLY, FYNNEI. CDR3 sequence reads: CASSVASSNEQFF. CDR3 DNA sequence: TGTGCCAGCAGTGTAGCGTCCAGCAATGAGCAGTTCTTC.

In its sample, this clone was seen once. The chain's CDR3 is CASSLASSYEQYF. The DNA of the CDR3 is TGTGCCAGCAGCTTAGCGAGCTCCTACGAGCAGTACTTC. This chain joins TRBV7-9 and TRBJ2-7; D is unclear. CDR1 and CDR2 from the germline V gene are SEHNR and FQNEAQ (reference sequence). This CDR3 is built from 13 residues. The V gene lost 0 bases and the J gene lost 0 bases, with 3 bases spanning the gap.

The V gene is TRBV11-2, the J gene TRBJ2-3; TRBD2 matches 11 bases. Germline CDR1 and CDR2: SGHAT and FQNNGV. With V trimmed by 1 base and J by 5 bases, 8 bases remained unmatched. The CDR3 has 17 amino acids. The CDR3 sequence: CASSLGLSGRAKDTQYF. CDR3 nucleotide sequence: TGTGCCAGCAGCTTAGGTCTTAGCGGGAGGGCCAAAGATACGCAGTATTTT.

The V call is TRBV4-1, the J call TRBJ1-5, with TRBD1 matching 7 bases. This CDR3 contains 16 residues. CDR1 and CDR2 (germline): MGHRA, YSYEKL. V dropped 1 base and J dropped 4; count of bases not matched to a gene: 7. CDR3 coding DNA: TGCGCCAGCAGCCAAGCTCCGACAGGGATTAATCAGCCCCAGCATTTT. This translates into CASSQAPTGINQPQHF.

The chain employs TRBV12-3 or TRBV12-4 and TRBJ2-3; TRBD2 matches 8 bases. With V trimmed by 7 bases and J by 1 base, 1 base remained unmatched. There are 13 residues in the CDR3. The CDR3 DNA is TGTGCCAGCACCGGGGGGGGCACAGATACGCAGTATTTT. Protein sequence: CASTGGGTDTQYF.

This chain uses TRBV27 with TRBJ2-7; D may be TRBD1 (5 bases). V was shortened by 5 bases and J by 3 bases, with 11 bases between the two germline ends. The CDR3 is made up of 13 amino acids. Germline CDR1 MNHEY, CDR2 SMNVEV (reference sequence). Here the CDR3 DNA reads TGTGCCAGCAGTCGACAGAAGTACTACGAGCAGTACTTC. Its translation: CASSRQKYYEQYF.

The chain recombines TRBV27 with TRBJ1-1, with 7 bases matching TRBD1. CDR1 and CDR2 from the germline V gene are MNHEY and SMNVEV (reference sequence). V lost 7 bases to trimming and J lost 4 bases; unmatched junction nucleotides: 15. The CDR3 extends over 16 amino acids. DNA of the CDR3: TGTGCCAGCAAAACTGAGGGTAGGAACAGGGGCACTGAAGCTTTCTTT. Amino acid sequence: CASKTEGRNRGTEAFF.

J is TRBJ2-7 and V is TRBV7-2; 11 positions match TRBD1. Trimming at V came to 5 bases and at J to 6 bases, leaving 6 bases not matched to a gene. Per germline, CDR1 SGHTA and CDR2 FQGNSA. The CDR3 covers 14 residues. The CDR3 is CASSLRTGGPEQYF. In DNA, the CDR3 is TGTGCCAGCAGCCTTAGGACAGGGGGCCCCGAGCAGTACTTC.

V gene TRBV7-8 combines with J gene TRBJ1-5; 7 nucleotides line up with TRBD1. After removal of 1 base from V and 7 bases from J, the junction contained 7 bases not matched to a gene. The CDR3 spans 15 residues. CDR1 and CDR2 from the germline V gene are SGHVS and FQNEAQ. This CDR3 is CASSLGRGPLQPQHF. The CDR3 nucleotides are TGTGCCAGCAGCTTAGGTAGGGGGCCCTTACAGCCCCAGCATTTT. The variable domain in full, completed from reference TRBV7-8 and TRBJ1-5, reads GAGVSQSPRYKVAKRGQDVALRCDPISGHVSLFWYQQALGQGPEFLTYFQNEAQLDKSGLPSDRFFAERPEGSVSTLKIQRTQQEDSAVYLCASSLGRGPLQPQHFGDGTRLSIL.

The genes are TRBV9 and TRBJ2-1; TRBD1 matches at 9 bases. CDR3 size: 15 residues. Germline trimming cut 3 bases from V and 1 base from J; bases unmatched to any gene: 2. Germline CDR1 and CDR2: SGDLS and YYNGEE. The CDR3 nucleotides read TGTGCCAGCAGCGGCGGACAGGGGTCCTACAATGAGCAGTTCTTC. Its translation is CASSGGQGSYNEQFF.

The rearrangement uses TRBV27 and TRBJ2-5, with 11 positions matching TRBD2. V was pared by 6 bases and J by 3 bases, with 9 bases of the junction left unmatched. The CDR3 sequence is 16 residues long. Looked up from germline, CDR1 is MNHEY and CDR2 is SMNVEV (reference sequence). The CDR3 sequence: CASRPPLAGGEETQYF. In DNA, the CDR3 is TGTGCCAGCAGACCGCCTCTAGCGGGGGGAGAAGAGACCCAGTACTTC.

V and J are TRBV28 and TRBJ2-7; TRBD1 matches 12 bases. Germline V CDR1 and CDR2: MDHEN, SYDVKM. This CDR3 region has 14 residues. V lost 4 bases and J lost 7; bases outside the gene matches: 5. CDR3 residues: CASSYPGQGAEQYF. Here the CDR3 DNA reads TGTGCCAGCAGTTACCCGGGACAGGGGGCTGAGCAGTACTTC.

The V call is TRBV19, the J call TRBJ2-6; tentatively, D is TRBD1 (6 bases). V shed 2 bases and J shed 1 base, with 6 bases lying between them. The CDR3 consists of 15 residues. Per germline, CDR1 LNHDA and CDR2 SQIVND (reference sequence). The CDR3, as DNA: TGTGCCAGTAGTATAACAGGGTCTGGGGCCAACGTCCTGACTTTC. Amino acids: CASSITGSGANVLTF.

This clone has more than one count but fewer than ten. The chain employs TRBV5-1 and TRBJ2-3; TRBD2 agrees at 7 bases. Trimming at V came to 5 bases and at J to 0 bases, leaving 9 bases not matched to a gene. CDR1 and CDR2 (germline): SGHRS, YFSETQ. The length of the CDR3 is 16 residues. CDR3 residues: CASSIFGEGSTDTQYF. CDR3 nucleotide sequence: TGCGCCAGCAGTATTTTTGGGGAGGGTAGCACAGATACGCAGTATTTT.

The chain uses TRBV7-3 and TRBJ2-2; no definite D call. V was clipped by 4 bases and J by 6 bases, with 12 bases between them. The length of the CDR3 is 14 residues. The germline V gene encodes CDR1 SGHTA and CDR2 FQGTGA. Written as DNA, the CDR3 is TGTGCCAGCAGCTCCCTAGGTTTAGCCGGGGAGCTGTTTTTT. Its protein is CASSSLGLAGELFF. Based on the CDR3 plus reference TRBV7-3 and TRBJ2-2, the full variable domain is GAGVSQTPSNKVTEKGKYVELRCDPISGHTALYWYRQSLGQGPEFLIYFQGTGAADDSGLPNDRFFAVRPEGSVSTLKIQRTERGDSAVYLCASSSLGLAGELFFGEGSRLTVL.

The J gene is TRBJ2-1, the V gene TRBV19, with 10 bases that match TRBD2. The junction had 15 bases not matched to a gene; V was cut back by 11 bases and J by 8 bases. The CDR3 extends over 15 amino acids. The germline V gene has CDR1 LNHDA and CDR2 SQIVND (reference sequence). The CDR3: CAVETFGLAGDEQFF. Written as DNA, the CDR3 is TGTGCCGTCGAGACGTTTGGGCTAGCGGGAGATGAGCAGTTCTTC.

In its sample, this clone was seen a few times. The chain recombines TRBV7-9 with TRBJ2-2, with TRBD2 matching 7 bases. Germline loops: CDR1 SEHNR, CDR2 FQNEAQ (reference sequence). Germline trimming cut 2 bases from V and 6 bases from J; bases unmatched to any gene: 6. This CDR3 has 15 amino acids. CDR3 sequence: CASSLSGLVSGELFF. CDR3 nucleotide sequence: TGTGCCAGCAGCTTATCCGGACTAGTTTCCGGGGAGCTGTTTTTT.

The CDR3 region is CASSPQVLRGYTF. The CDR3 DNA follows: TGTGCCAGCAGTCCCCAGGTTTTACGAGGCTACACCTTC. The chain has TRBV6-6 and TRBJ1-2; D uncertain. This CDR3 region has 13 residues. Germline V gene data show CDR1 as MNHNY and CDR2 as SVGAGI (reference sequence). V lost 5 bases and J lost 8, with 15 bases in between.

J is TRBJ2-3 and V is TRBV4-3, with 7 bases matching TRBD2. V lost 1 base, J lost 4 bases, and 8 bases stayed unmatched. In germline, CDR1 is LGHNA, CDR2 YSLEER. The CDR3 sequence is 16 residues long. The CDR3 here is CASSQARRGSADTQYF. CDR3 DNA sequence: TGCGCCAGCAGCCAAGCACGACGCGGGAGCGCAGATACGCAGTATTTT.

The V gene is TRBV7-9, the J gene TRBJ2-3; TRBD2 aligns across 13 bases. V shed 4 bases, J shed 1 base, and the junction held 8 bases outside the gene matches. This CDR3 is 18 amino acids long. The germline gives CDR1 SEHNR, CDR2 FQNEAQ (reference sequence). The CDR3 region has the DNA TGTGCCAGCAGCTACACTAGCGGGAGGGCCCGCCGCACAGATACGCAGTATTTT. Amino acid sequence: CASSYTSGRARRTDTQYF.

This chain links TRBV5-1 with TRBJ2-7; D unclear. The CDR3 has 15 residues. Trimming took off 2 bases at V and 1 base at J, with 13 bases between the two ends. Germline V CDR1 and CDR2: SGHRS, YFSETQ. The CDR3 protein is CASSFTPDISYEQYF. The CDR3 DNA follows: TGCGCCAGCAGCTTCACCCCCGACATATCCTACGAGCAGTACTTC. Supplemented by reference TRBV5-1 and TRBJ2-7, the full variable domain reads KAGVTQTPRYLIKTRGQQVTLSCSPISGHRSVSWYQQTPGQGLQFLFEYFSETQRNKGNFPGRFSGRQFSNSRSEMNVSTLELGDSALYLCASSFTPDISYEQYFGPGTRLTVT.

The chain recombines TRBV6-2 or TRBV6-3 with TRBJ2-3, with 11 bases fitting TRBD2. The CDR3 spans 18 residues. Germline CDR1 is MNHEY and CDR2 is SVGEGT. Trimming removed 0 bases from V and 6 bases from J; junction bases left unmatched: 11. CDR3 DNA sequence: TGTGCCAGCAGTTACTCGATAGGGCCTAGCGGGAGGACGGATACGCAGTATTTT. It codes for CASSYSIGPSGRTDTQYF.

The genes are TRBV9 and TRBJ1-1; D is unresolved. This CDR3 is 13 amino acids long. The ends were cut back, 2 bases at V and 5 bases at J, with 10 bases in the middle. Looked up from germline, CDR1 is SGDLS and CDR2 is YYNGEE. The CDR3 region has the DNA TGTGCCAGCAGCGTGGGCTGGGTTACTGAAGCTTTCTTT. Encoded protein: CASSVGWVTEAFF.

This sequence joins TRBV19 and TRBJ1-1, with D possibly TRBD1 on 5 matching bases. The ends were cut back, 6 bases at V and 5 bases at J, with 10 bases in the middle. Germline values: CDR1 LNHDA, CDR2 SQIVND (reference sequence). The CDR3 is 12 amino acids. Written as DNA, the CDR3 is TGTGCCAGTAGCTCCAGGGTTACTGAAGCTTTCTTT. This gives the protein CASSSRVTEAFF. Filled out from reference TRBV19 and TRBJ1-1, the complete variable domain reads DGGITQSPKYLFRKEGQNVTLSCEQNLNHDAMYWYRQDPGQGLRLIYYSQIVNDFQKGDIAEGYSVSREKKESFPLTVTSAQKNPTAFYLCASSSRVTEAFFGQGTRLTVV.

The rearrangement joins TRBV19 to TRBJ2-1, with 9 nucleotides matching TRBD2. Germline assignment: CDR1 LNHDA and CDR2 SQIVND (reference sequence). V lost 4 bases, J lost 1 base, and 8 bases stayed unmatched. There are 17 residues in the CDR3. The chain's CDR3 is CASSTRAGGQSYNEQFF. CDR3 bases: TGTGCCAGTAGTACGCGAGCGGGGGGCCAGTCCTACAATGAGCAGTTCTTC.

About this clone itself: Mismatch with germline at one junction end may stem from a read error. This chain uses TRBV15 with TRBJ2-2; possibly TRBD2 for D (5 bases). The CDR3 loop spans 15 amino acids. In germline, CDR1 is LNHNV, CDR2 YYDKDF (reference sequence). The CDR3 spells CATRRGLVRTGELFF. The CDR3 nucleotides read TGTGCCACCAGAAGAGGGCTAGTTCGCACCGGGGAGCTGTTTTTT.

The chain has TRBV9 and TRBJ2-3; 11 bases fit TRBD2. V trimming: 4 bases; J trimming: 8 bases; junction bases outside the gene matches: 21. This CDR3 region has 19 residues. Germline loops: CDR1 SGDLS, CDR2 YYNGEE. Here the CDR3 reads CASSSTQPISGRAGGTQYF. As DNA, the CDR3 is TGTGCCAGCAGCTCGACACAACCGATTAGCGGGAGGGCCGGAGGTACGCAGTATTTT.

This chain links TRBV7-3 with TRBJ2-3; D gene uncertain. Between the trimmed V and J ends, which lost 5 bases and 1 base, there was a span of 13 bases. Germline-derived CDR1 and CDR2 are SGHTA and FQGTGA. CDR3 length: 15 amino acids. CDR3 in amino acids: CASSHGLSGTDTQYF. CDR3 in DNA: TGTGCCAGCAGCCACGGGTTATCGGGCACAGATACGCAGTATTTT.

The chain links TRBV5-1 to TRBJ1-4; tentatively, D is TRBD1 (5 bases). The CDR3 spans 16 residues. V lost 3 bases and J 0 bases, leaving 12 bases between the germline ends. Germline V lookup: CDR1 SGHRS, CDR2 YFSETQ. The CDR3 is CASSSGGIATNEKLFF. The CDR3, as DNA: TGCGCCAGCAGCTCGGGGGGGATAGCAACTAATGAAAAACTGTTTTTT.

As DNA, the CDR3 is TGTGCCGGGGCGTTCCGTTACGATGAGCAGTTCTTC. It is translated as CAGAFRYDEQFF. V gene TRBV12-3 or TRBV12-4 combines with J gene TRBJ2-1, with a weak D call TRBD1 (5 bases). The V and J ends lost 11 bases and 8 bases respectively, with 16 bases between them. The CDR3 length is 12 residues.

Points on this clone: Other DNA sequences in the sample encode the same CDR3. J is TRBJ2-5 and V is TRBV27; D is perhaps TRBD2 (6 bases). CDR3 size: 14 residues. The germline V and J ends were trimmed by 3 bases and 5 bases, with 13 bases remaining between them. Germline V lookup: CDR1 MNHEY, CDR2 SMNVEV (reference sequence). The CDR3 sequence is CASSFNGGRETQYF. The CDR3 DNA reads TGTGCCAGCAGTTTCAACGGGGGAAGGGAGACCCAGTACTTC.